The 14 T cell receptor beta chains below come from one sample, sequenced in a study of cytomegalovirus exposure and HLA in healthy donors. Some clones are missing from TCRdb's copy, which holds only in-frame ones; the method was immunoSEQ multiplex PCR. The sample lists about 83,000 clones; around 96% were seen once. Specimen: PBMCs. The receptors were gathered from a woman between 18 and 29 years old in good health and CMV-seronegative.

This chain links TRBV27 with TRBJ1-4, with D possibly matching TRBD1 (5 bases). The germline V gene encodes CDR1 MNHEY and CDR2 SMNVEV (reference sequence). CDR3 length: 17 residues. The ends were cut back, 4 bases at V and 8 bases at J, with 23 bases in the middle. The CDR3 coding sequence is TGTGCCAGCAGTTCGCTCTCTGTCCTCGGGGGAGGGGAAAAACTGTTTTTT. It yields the protein CASSSLSVLGGGEKLFF.

V gene TRBV10-3 combines with J gene TRBJ1-3; a weak D match, TRBD1 (6 bases). The CDR3 has 17 amino acids. V gave up 3 bases and J gave up 0 bases, with 15 bases separating them. Per the germline V gene, CDR1 is ENHRY and CDR2 is SYGVKD. The CDR3: CAISERTDSSSGNTIYF. The CDR3, as DNA: TGTGCCATCAGTGAAAGGACAGATAGTAGCTCTGGAAACACCATATATTTT.

The chain combines TRBV27 with TRBJ2-1; 7 bases are a match to TRBD2. The CDR3 is 15 residues long. V dropped 2 bases and J dropped 4; count of bases not matched to a gene: 5. Germline-derived CDR1 and CDR2 are MNHEY and SMNVEV (reference sequence). This CDR3 is CASSLAGTTYNEQFF. The CDR3 coding sequence is TGTGCCAGCAGTTTAGCCGGGACTACATACAATGAGCAGTTCTTC.

This clone was seen a few times. This chain links TRBV27 with TRBJ2-3; D uncertain. The V and J ends lost 6 bases and 5 bases respectively, with 6 bases between them. CDR1 is MNHEY, CDR2 SMNVEV, per germline (reference sequence). This CDR3 comprises 11 residues. The DNA for the CDR3 is TGTGCCAGCAGAAACTTAGATACGCAGTATTTT. This codes for CASRNLDTQYF.

The chain is built from TRBV7-6 and TRBJ2-1, with D perhaps TRBD2 (5 bases). V was trimmed by 1 base and J by 6 bases, leaving 13 bases between them. The CDR3 has 15 residues. Per germline, CDR1 SGHVS and CDR2 FNYEAQ. CDR3: CASSLELGTFNEQFF. CDR3 sequence (DNA): TGTGCCAGCAGCTTAGAACTAGGTACATTCAATGAGCAGTTCTTC.

This clone has only one observation. The rearrangement uses TRBV7-9 and TRBJ2-7, with D unclear. From germline, CDR1 is SEHNR and CDR2 FQNEAQ (reference sequence). The V gene lost 5 bases and the J gene lost 5 bases, with 10 bases spanning the gap. CDR3 length: 12 residues. The CDR3 DNA reads as TGTGCCAGCAGCCGCACAGTCCACGAGCAGTACTTC. As protein: CASSRTVHEQYF.

The CDR3 here is CASSWTTDSHNYEQYF. CDR3 nucleotide sequence: TGTGCCAGCTCATGGACCACGGACAGCCATAACTACGAGCAGTACTTC. The chain has TRBV18 and TRBJ2-7; TRBD1 is a possible D gene (6 bases). Germline V lookup: CDR1 KGHSH, CDR2 LQKENI. V lost 5 bases, J lost 3 bases, and 20 bases lay in between. The length of the CDR3 is 16 residues.

Here the CDR3 DNA reads TGTGCCAGCAGCTTAGCTTCTGAGACCCAGTACTTC. Its protein product is CASSLASETQYF. The chain carries TRBV7-9 and TRBJ2-5; no definite D call. Germline V gives CDR1 SEHNR, CDR2 FQNEAQ (reference sequence). The ends were cut back, 0 bases at V and 5 bases at J, with 4 bases in the middle. The CDR3 runs to 12 residues.

The gene calls are TRBV4-1 and TRBJ2-2; TRBD2 matches at 8 bases. The trim removed 2 bases at V and 1 base at J, leaving 3 bases unmatched. The CDR3 covers 16 residues. Germline CDR1 and CDR2: MGHRA and YSYEKL. CDR3 DNA sequence: TGCGCCAGCAGCCAAAGTGCGGGAGGGAACACCGGGGAGCTGTTTTTT. Its translation: CASSQSAGGNTGELFF.

This clone was seen only once. This sequence joins TRBV18 and TRBJ1-6, with D uncertain. CDR1 and CDR2 from the germline V gene are KGHSH and LQKENI. Trimming removed 5 bases at V and 6 bases at J, with 14 bases between. The CDR3 totals 15 residues. The CDR3 here is CASSILRELNSPLHF. The DNA of the CDR3 is TGTGCCAGCTCAATCCTACGGGAACTTAATTCACCCCTCCACTTT.

This clone was found a few times. V gene TRBV5-4 combines with J gene TRBJ2-2, with a tentative D call TRBD2 (5 bases). The length of the CDR3 is 16 residues. Trimming cost V 2 bases and J 0 bases, with 11 bases left between them. CDR1 SGHNT and CDR2 YYREEE come from the germline V gene (reference sequence). The CDR3 sequence: CASSLALDSNTGELFF. CDR3 sequence (DNA): TGTGCCAGCAGCTTAGCACTAGATTCGAACACCGGGGAGCTGTTTTTT.

The CDR3 coding sequence is TGTGCCAGCAGCCAACCTGGGACTTTTAGAAACACCATATATTTT. Translation: CASSQPGTFRNTIYF. The chain links TRBV14 to TRBJ1-3; D possibly corresponds to TRBD1 (5 bases). This CDR3 is built from 15 residues. Trimming cost V 2 bases and J 5 bases, with 13 bases left between them. Looked up from germline, CDR1 is SGHDN and CDR2 is FVKESK.

The chain joins TRBV5-1 to TRBJ2-2; TRBD1 matches 10 bases. V shed 4 bases and J 3 bases; nucleotides not matched to a gene: 6. Germline V gives CDR1 SGHRS, CDR2 YFSETQ. This CDR3 contains 16 residues. In DNA, the CDR3 is TGCGCCAGCAGCCGCCAAGGGACAGGGGACACCGGGGAGCTGTTTTTT. This sequence encodes CASSRQGTGDTGELFF.

The J gene is TRBJ2-5, the V gene TRBV5-1, with 9 bases that match TRBD2. From germline, CDR1 is SGHRS and CDR2 YFSETQ. The CDR3 covers 18 residues. V lost 4 bases, J lost 5 bases, and 18 bases stayed unmatched. CDR3 nucleotide sequence: TGCGCCAGCAGCCCACCACTAGTTGCGGGAGGGCCAGGGGAGACCCAGTACTTC. As protein: CASSPPLVAGGPGETQYF. Based on the CDR3 plus reference TRBV5-1 and TRBJ2-5, the full variable domain is KAGVTQTPRYLIKTRGQQVTLSCSPISGHRSVSWYQQTPGQGLQFLFEYFSETQRNKGNFPGRFSGRQFSNSRSEMNVSTLELGDSALYLCASSPPLVAGGPGETQYFGPGTRLLVL.